These 12 T cell receptor beta chains came from one sample sequenced in a study of human thymus T cells. The assay was immunoSEQ multiplex PCR, and TCRdb's table has in-frame clones only and misses some. The sample has approximately 46,000 clones; roughly 94% are singletons. Sequencing used blood. These receptor sequences come from a girl in the first two years of life with a congenital heart defect but otherwise immunologically healthy.

A word on this clone: The sample has other DNA sequences that encode this CDR3 too. The genes are TRBV4-1 and TRBJ2-7, with D tentatively TRBD2 (5 bases). CDR3 length: 15 residues. The V and J ends lost 0 bases and 0 bases respectively, with 9 bases between them. Germline assignment: CDR1 MGHRA and CDR2 YSYEKL. The CDR3 DNA reads as TGCGCCAGCAGCCAAGATAGAGGGAGCTCCTACGAGCAGTACTTC. It is translated as CASSQDRGSSYEQYF.

The chain joins TRBV4-2 to TRBJ2-7; 9 nucleotides match TRBD2. Trimming cost V 4 bases and J 7 bases; bases outside gene matches: 8. Germline V lookup: CDR1 LGHNA, CDR2 YNFKEQ. The CDR3 loop spans 14 amino acids. CDR3 region: CASSLGAGGVEQYF. CDR3 coding DNA: TGTGCCAGCAGCCTGGGGGCGGGAGGGGTGGAGCAGTACTTC.

This clone appeared a single time. The chain employs TRBV6-1 and TRBJ2-7; possible D gene TRBD1, 6 bases. Trimming stripped 4 bases from V and 1 base from J, with 20 bases between. CDR1 and CDR2 from the germline V gene are MNHNS and SASEGT. The CDR3 covers 17 residues. The chain's CDR3 is CASSAQIGQLGSYEQYF. For the CDR3, the DNA is TGTGCCAGCAGTGCTCAGATCGGACAGCTAGGATCCTACGAGCAGTACTTC.

The chain has TRBV6-5 and TRBJ2-7; 7 nucleotides line up with TRBD2. Germline-derived CDR1 and CDR2 are MNHEY and SVGAGI. The CDR3 has 14 amino acids. Trimming at V came to 10 bases and at J to 4 bases, leaving 13 bases not matched to a gene. The chain's CDR3 is CATRIGGRVYEQYF. The CDR3 nucleotides read TGTGCCACCCGGATCGGCGGGAGAGTGTACGAGCAGTACTTC.

The sample holds one count of this clone. The chain carries TRBV6-5 and TRBJ2-2, with D perhaps TRBD2 (6 bases). Per germline, CDR1 MNHEY and CDR2 SVGAGI. CDR3 size: 15 residues. V was trimmed by 5 bases and J by 6 bases, leaving 16 bases between them. The CDR3 region has the DNA TGTGCCAGCAGTAAGCTGGAGGGCCGGGCCGGGGAGCTGTTTTTT. Translated, it gives CASSKLEGRAGELFF.

This chain uses TRBV6-5 with TRBJ2-1; 7 bases match TRBD2. The CDR3 sequence is 12 residues long. Unmatched junction bases numbered 4, after V lost 2 bases and J lost 12 bases. Germline V gene sequence: CDR1 MNHEY, CDR2 SVGAGI. CDR3 in amino acids: CASSYRAGVQFF. In DNA, the CDR3 is TGTGCCAGCAGTTACAGGGCGGGAGTGCAGTTCTTC.

V is TRBV9 and J is TRBJ2-1, with 8 positions matching TRBD1. The CDR3 contains 16 residues. CDR1 is SGDLS, CDR2 YYNGEE, per germline. With V trimmed by 0 bases and J by 9 bases, 11 bases remained unmatched. In DNA form, the CDR3 reads TGTGCCAGCAGCGTAGATTTTGGCAGGGGGCGCGGTGAGCAGTTCTTC. This translates into CASSVDFGRGRGEQFF.

V and J are TRBV4-3 and TRBJ2-7; 10 bases fit TRBD1. There are 14 residues in the CDR3. The trim removed 3 bases at V and 2 bases at J, leaving 1 base unmatched. Germline CDR1 reads LGHNA; CDR2 reads YSLEER. The CDR3 coding sequence is TGCGCCAGCAGCCAGACAGGGGGCCCCTACGAGCAGTACTTC. Encoded protein: CASSQTGGPYEQYF.

The sample holds one count of this clone. This CDR3 reads CASSSAGTGVPYYGYTF. The CDR3 DNA sequence: TGCGCCAGCAGCTCCGCCGGGACAGGGGTTCCCTACTATGGCTACACCTTC. The rearrangement joins TRBV5-1 to TRBJ1-2; 10 nucleotides match TRBD1. The CDR3 spans 17 residues. With 3 bases clipped from V and 3 bases from J, the junction kept 11 bases outside the gene matches. Germline lookup yields CDR1 SGHRS and CDR2 YFSETQ.

The rearrangement joins TRBV18 to TRBJ1-5; unclear D gene. Trimming shortened V by 2 bases and J by 0 bases, and 5 bases separated the two germline ends. The CDR3 spans 14 residues. CDR1 and CDR2 (germline): KGHSH, LQKENI. Written as DNA, the CDR3 is TGTGCCAGCTCACCAACCGTTAGCAATCAGCCCCAGCATTTT. This encodes CASSPTVSNQPQHF.

This rearrangement joins TRBV6-1 to TRBJ2-5; D gene unclear. Looked up from germline, CDR1 is MNHNS and CDR2 is SASEGT. This CDR3 spans 11 amino acids. Trimming left V 4 bases short and J 1 base short, with 1 base between. CDR3 in DNA: TGTGCCAGCAGTGGCCAAGAGACCCAGTACTTC. Protein: CASSGQETQYF.

V and J are TRBV27 and TRBJ2-3, with 11 bases that match TRBD2. The ends lost 2 bases at V and 5 bases at J; junction bases unmatched: 6. Germline values: CDR1 MNHEY, CDR2 SMNVEV (reference sequence). The CDR3 is 16 amino acids. DNA for the CDR3: TGTGCCAGCAGTTTAGGCACTAGCGGGAGACGAGATACGCAGTATTTT. Translated: CASSLGTSGRRDTQYF.